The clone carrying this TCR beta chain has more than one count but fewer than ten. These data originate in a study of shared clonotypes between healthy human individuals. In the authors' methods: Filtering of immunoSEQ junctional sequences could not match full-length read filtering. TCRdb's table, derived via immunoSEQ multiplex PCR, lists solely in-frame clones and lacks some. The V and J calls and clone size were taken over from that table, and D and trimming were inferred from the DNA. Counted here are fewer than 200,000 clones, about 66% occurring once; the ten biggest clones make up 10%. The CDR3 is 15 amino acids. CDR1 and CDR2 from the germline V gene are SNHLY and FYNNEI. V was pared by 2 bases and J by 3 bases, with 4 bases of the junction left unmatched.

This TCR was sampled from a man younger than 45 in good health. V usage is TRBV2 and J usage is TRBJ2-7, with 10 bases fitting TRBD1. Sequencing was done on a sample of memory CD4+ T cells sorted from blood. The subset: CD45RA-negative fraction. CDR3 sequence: CASSEWTGGSYEQYF. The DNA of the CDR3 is TGTGCCAGCAGTGAATGGACAGGGGGTAGCTACGAGCAGTACTTC.